The T cell receptor beta chain under discussion was sequenced for a study of T-cell reconstitution after alpha-beta-depleted transplantation in children (dated by TCRdb to the mid-2010s). Turning to the overall study: Using TCR repertoire profiling, the study quantitatively followed how T-cell immune reconstitution unfolded in children after TCRalphabeta/CD19-depleted allogeneic hematopoietic cell transplantation.

The library was prepared using PCR. Sequencing used an Illumina HiSeq 2500. TCR libraries were prepared with molecular barcoding, using unique molecular identifiers to normalize TCRbeta repertoire quantification. The raw public data were reprocessed by TCRdb itself: fastp quality trimming at Q25, MiXCR clonotype calling, in-frame beta chains only. Identical CDR3 proteins give one entry, which carries the most common genes and DNA. The sample table contains about 270,000 distinct CDR3 sequences; only one count was recorded for over 8% of them. The leading ten clones occupy over 9% of the sample. This clonotype has a handful of counts. What this receptor recognizes is not known. Per-base quality was not reported, and no clone a single base away is much larger than it. The germline V gene gives CDR1 as MNHNS and CDR2 as SASEGT. The CDR3 runs 18 amino acids, cysteine and phenylalanine included. The CDR3 DNA has 54 bases and is translated from base 1. The junction shows trimming of 5 bases on V and 0 bases on J, and the gene matches do not reach 13 bases of it.

The TCR originated in a human donor who donated a stem cell graft to a child with SCID. Recombination connected TRBV6-1 to TRBJ2-3; TRBD2 aligns with 8 central bases. The material was PBMCs from the stem cell graft donor, obtained from the stem cell graft. In nucleotide form, the sequence is TGTGCCAGCAGTCCCGGGGGAGCGGGGGTGCCTAGCACAGATACGCAGTATTTT. Translated, it gives CASSPGGAGVPSTDTQYF.